These 4 T cell receptor beta chains were all obtained from the same sample, sequenced in a study of shared T cell receptors in the human thymus. Method: immunoSEQ multiplex PCR; TCRdb's copy keeps in-frame clones and lacks some. The data hold 700,000 to 750,000 clones, with 70% to 90% observed a single time. These data were also reused for a study on human thymus T cells.

Sequencing used thymocytes. The origin of the receptors is a girl under three years old with a congenital heart defect.

V gene TRBV7-2 combines with J gene TRBJ2-2, with D perhaps matching TRBD2 (6 bases). The length of the CDR3 is 14 residues. Germline V CDR1 and CDR2: SGHTA, FQGNSA. The V end lost 7 bases, the J end lost 6 bases, and 15 bases lay between the germline ends. CDR3 sequence: CASTPGTGPGELFF. DNA for the CDR3: TGTGCCAGCACCCCGGGGACTGGTCCCGGGGAGCTGTTTTTT. Full variable domain (missing parts from reference TRBV7-2 and TRBJ2-2): GAGVSQSPSNKVTEKGKDVELRCDPISGHTALYWYRQSLGQGLEFLIYFQGNSAPDKSGLPSDRFSAERTGGSVSTLTIQRTQQEDSAVYLCASTPGTGPGELFFGEGSRLTVL.

The V call is TRBV18, the J call TRBJ2-1; 7 nucleotides line up with TRBD1. V lost 0 bases, J lost 3 bases, and 5 bases stayed unmatched. This CDR3 comprises 16 residues. CDR1 and CDR2 from the germline V gene are KGHSH and LQKENI. Written as DNA, the CDR3 is TGTGCCAGCTCACCACCCGACAGGGATCGCTACAATGAGCAGTTCTTC. Translation: CASSPPDRDRYNEQFF.

Written as DNA, the CDR3 is TGTGCCAGCAGTGAAAACCCTCCGGGGGGGGGCAGCCAAAGTGAGCAGTTCTTC. This gives the protein CASSENPPGGGSQSEQFF. The V gene is TRBV25-1, the J gene TRBJ2-1; the match to TRBD2 covers 8 bases. Trimming removed 2 bases from V and 9 bases from J; junction bases left unmatched: 18. This CDR3 has 18 amino acids. Germline CDR1 and CDR2: MGHDK and SYGVNS.

The J gene is TRBJ2-5, the V gene TRBV28, with 9 bases lining up with TRBD2. CDR1 and CDR2 (germline): MDHEN, SYDVKM. After removal of 3 bases from V and 2 bases from J, the junction contained 4 bases not matched to a gene. The CDR3 contains 15 residues. Written as DNA, the CDR3 is TGTGCCAGCAGTTTGGCGCTAGCGGGGCAAGAGACCCAGTACTTC. This gives the protein CASSLALAGQETQYF.